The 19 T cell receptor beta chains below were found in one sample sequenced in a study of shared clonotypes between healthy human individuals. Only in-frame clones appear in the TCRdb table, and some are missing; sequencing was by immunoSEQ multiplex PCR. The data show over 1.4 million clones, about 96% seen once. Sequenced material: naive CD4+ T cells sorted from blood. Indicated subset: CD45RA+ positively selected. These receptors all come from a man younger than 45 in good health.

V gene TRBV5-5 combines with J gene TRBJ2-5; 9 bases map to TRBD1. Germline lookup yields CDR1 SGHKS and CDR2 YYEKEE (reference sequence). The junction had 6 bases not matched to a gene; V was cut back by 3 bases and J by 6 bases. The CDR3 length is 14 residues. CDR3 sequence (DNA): TGTGCCAGCAGCTCACGGACAGGGGTAAAGACCCAGTACTTC. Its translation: CASSSRTGVKTQYF. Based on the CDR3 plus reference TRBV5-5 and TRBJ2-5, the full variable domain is DAGVTQSPTHLIKTRGQQVTLRCSPISGHKSVSWYQQVLGQGPQFIFQYYEKEERGRGNFPDRFSARQFPNYSSELNVNALLLGDSALYLCASSSRTGVKTQYFGPGTRLLVL.

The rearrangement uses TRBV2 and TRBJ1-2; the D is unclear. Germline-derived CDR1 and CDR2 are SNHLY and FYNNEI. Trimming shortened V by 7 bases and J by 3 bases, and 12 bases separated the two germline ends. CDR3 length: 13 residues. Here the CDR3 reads CASISSEHYGYTF. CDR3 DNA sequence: TGTGCCAGCATTTCCTCCGAGCACTATGGCTACACCTTC.

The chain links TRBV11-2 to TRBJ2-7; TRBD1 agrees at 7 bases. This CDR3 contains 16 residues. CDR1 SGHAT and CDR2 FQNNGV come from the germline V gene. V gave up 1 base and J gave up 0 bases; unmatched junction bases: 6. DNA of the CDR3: TGTGCCAGCAGCTTAGGATTGGCAGGGGGCTCCTACGAGCAGTACTTC. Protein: CASSLGLAGGSYEQYF.

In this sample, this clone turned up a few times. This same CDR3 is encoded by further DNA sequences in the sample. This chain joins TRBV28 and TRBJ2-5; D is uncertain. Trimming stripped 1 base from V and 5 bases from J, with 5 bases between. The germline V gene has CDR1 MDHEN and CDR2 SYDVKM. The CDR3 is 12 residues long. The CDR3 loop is CASSLFGETQYF. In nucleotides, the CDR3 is TGTGCCAGCAGTTTATTCGGGGAGACCCAGTACTTC.

The CDR3 nucleotides are TGTGCCAGCAGCTTTGGGACCAGGGCAGATACGCAGTATTTT. This codes for CASSFGTRADTQYF. The chain carries TRBV11-2 and TRBJ2-3; tentatively, D is TRBD1 or TRBD2 (5 bases each). With 3 bases removed from V and 4 bases from J, the gap between germline ends came to 11 bases. The CDR3 has 14 residues. The germline CDR1 and CDR2 sequences are SGHAT and FQNNGV.

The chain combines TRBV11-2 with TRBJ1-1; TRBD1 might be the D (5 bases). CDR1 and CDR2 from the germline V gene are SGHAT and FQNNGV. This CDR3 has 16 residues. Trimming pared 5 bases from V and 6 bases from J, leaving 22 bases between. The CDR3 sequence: CASSPLKGPLGPEAFF. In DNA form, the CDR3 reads TGTGCCAGCAGCCCCCTCAAGGGGCCTCTTGGGCCTGAAGCTTTCTTT.

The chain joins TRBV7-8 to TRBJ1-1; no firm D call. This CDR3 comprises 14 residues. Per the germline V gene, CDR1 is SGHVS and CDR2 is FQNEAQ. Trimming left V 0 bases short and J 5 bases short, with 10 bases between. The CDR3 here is CASSLALGGTEAFF. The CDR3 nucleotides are TGTGCCAGCAGCTTAGCGCTGGGAGGGACTGAAGCTTTCTTT.

The DNA for the CDR3 is TGTGCCATCAGGAACGTAAAGGGACAGACTAACACCGGGGAGCTGTTTTTT. Amino acids: CAIRNVKGQTNTGELFF. V gene TRBV10-3 combines with J gene TRBJ2-2, with TRBD1 identical over 7 bases. CDR1 is ENHRY and CDR2 is SYGVKD in the germline V gene. The CDR3 totals 17 residues. The trim removed 6 bases at V and 2 bases at J, leaving 12 bases unmatched.

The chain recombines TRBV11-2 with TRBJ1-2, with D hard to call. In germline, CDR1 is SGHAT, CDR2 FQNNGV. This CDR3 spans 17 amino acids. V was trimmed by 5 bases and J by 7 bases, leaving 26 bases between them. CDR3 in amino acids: CASSPSAGPLKESGYTF. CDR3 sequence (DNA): TGTGCCAGCAGCCCCAGTGCAGGCCCTCTCAAGGAGTCTGGCTACACCTTC.

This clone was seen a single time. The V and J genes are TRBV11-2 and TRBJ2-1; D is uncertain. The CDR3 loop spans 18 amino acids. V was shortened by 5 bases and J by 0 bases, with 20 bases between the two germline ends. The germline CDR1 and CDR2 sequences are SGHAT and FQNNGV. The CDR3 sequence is CASSIFLGPSSSYNEQFF. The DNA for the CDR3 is TGTGCCAGCAGCATTTTCCTGGGTCCGTCGAGCTCCTACAATGAGCAGTTCTTC.

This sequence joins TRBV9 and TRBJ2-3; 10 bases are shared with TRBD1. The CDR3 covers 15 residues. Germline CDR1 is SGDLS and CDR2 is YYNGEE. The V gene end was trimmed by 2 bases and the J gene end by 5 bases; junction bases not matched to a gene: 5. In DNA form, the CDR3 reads TGTGCCAGCAGCGTTGACAGGGGGCGGTTAGATACGCAGTATTTT. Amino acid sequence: CASSVDRGRLDTQYF.

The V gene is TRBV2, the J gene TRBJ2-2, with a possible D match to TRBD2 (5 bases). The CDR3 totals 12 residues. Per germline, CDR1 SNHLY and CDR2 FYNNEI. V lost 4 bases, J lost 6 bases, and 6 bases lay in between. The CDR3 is CASSVGAGELFF. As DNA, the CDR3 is TGTGCCAGCAGTGTGGGAGCCGGGGAGCTGTTTTTT.

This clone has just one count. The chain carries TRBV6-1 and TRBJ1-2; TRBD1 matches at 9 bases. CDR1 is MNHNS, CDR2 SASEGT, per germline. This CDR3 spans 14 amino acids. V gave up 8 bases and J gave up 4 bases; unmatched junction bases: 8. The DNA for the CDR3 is TGTGCCAGCGGGGACAGGGCCCTAGTCTATGGCTACACCTTC. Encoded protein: CASGDRALVYGYTF.

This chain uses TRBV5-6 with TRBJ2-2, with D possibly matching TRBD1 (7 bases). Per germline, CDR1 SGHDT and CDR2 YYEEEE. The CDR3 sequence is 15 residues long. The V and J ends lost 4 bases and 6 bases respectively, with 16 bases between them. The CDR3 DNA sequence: TGTGCCAGCAGCCCGAGGGGCAGGGGGGCCGGGGAGCTGTTTTTT. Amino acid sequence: CASSPRGRGAGELFF.

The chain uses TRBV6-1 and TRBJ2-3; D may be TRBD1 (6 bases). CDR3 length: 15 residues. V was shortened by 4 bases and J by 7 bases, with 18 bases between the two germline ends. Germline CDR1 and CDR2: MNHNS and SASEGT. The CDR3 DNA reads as TGTGCCAGCAGTGCCAGGGGCCCCGGACCCTATACGCAGTATTTT. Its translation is CASSARGPGPYTQYF.

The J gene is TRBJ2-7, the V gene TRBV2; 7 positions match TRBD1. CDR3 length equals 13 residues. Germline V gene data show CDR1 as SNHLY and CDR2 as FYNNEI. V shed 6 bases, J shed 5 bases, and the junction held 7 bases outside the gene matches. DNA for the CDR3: TGTGCCAGCAGCGGACAGGCTGTCCACGAGCAGTACTTC. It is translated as CASSGQAVHEQYF.

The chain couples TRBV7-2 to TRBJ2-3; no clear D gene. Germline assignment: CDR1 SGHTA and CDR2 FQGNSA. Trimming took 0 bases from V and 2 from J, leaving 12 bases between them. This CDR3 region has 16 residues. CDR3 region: CASSLAPQPYTDTQYF. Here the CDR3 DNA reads TGTGCCAGCAGCTTAGCGCCGCAGCCGTACACAGATACGCAGTATTTT.

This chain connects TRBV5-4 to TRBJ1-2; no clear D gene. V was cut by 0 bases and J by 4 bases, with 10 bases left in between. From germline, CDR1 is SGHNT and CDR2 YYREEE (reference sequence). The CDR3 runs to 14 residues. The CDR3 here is CASSLDGLSYGYTF. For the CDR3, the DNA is TGTGCCAGCAGCTTGGATGGGCTCTCCTATGGCTACACCTTC. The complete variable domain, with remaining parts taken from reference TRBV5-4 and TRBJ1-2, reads ETGVTQSPTHLIKTRGQQVTLRCSSQSGHNTVSWYQQALGQGPQFIFQYYREEENGRGNFPPRFSGLQFPNYSSELNVNALELDDSALYLCASSLDGLSYGYTFGSGTRLTVV.

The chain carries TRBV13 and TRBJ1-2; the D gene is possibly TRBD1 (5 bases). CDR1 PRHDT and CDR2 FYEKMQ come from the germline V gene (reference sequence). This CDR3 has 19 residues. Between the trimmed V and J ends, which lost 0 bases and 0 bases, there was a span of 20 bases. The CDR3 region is CASSLGPHLSGLSNYGYTF. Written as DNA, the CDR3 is TGTGCCAGCAGCTTAGGTCCCCACCTTTCAGGGCTTTCTAACTATGGCTACACCTTC. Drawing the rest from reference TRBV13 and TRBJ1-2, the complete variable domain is AAGVIQSPRHLIKEKRETATLKCYPIPRHDTVYWYQQGPGQDPQFLISFYEKMQSDKGSIPDRFSAQQFSDYHSELNMSSLELGDSALYFCASSLGPHLSGLSNYGYTFGSGTRLTVV.